The entry below describes one T cell receptor (beta chain). This entry is derived from a study of cytomegalovirus exposure and HLA in healthy donors. The germline V gene encodes CDR1 MGHRA and CDR2 YSYEKL. The CDR3 is made up of 16 amino acids. Trimming stripped 4 bases from V and 7 bases from J, with 22 bases between. With 60 Vbeta and 13 Jbeta primers, the PCR was carried out. Generated by immunoSEQ multiplex PCR, the TCRdb table keeps only in-frame clones and is missing some. This sample has approximately 86,000 clones, with 76% found just once. The sequencing sample was made of PBMCs. The V gene is TRBV4-1, the J gene TRBJ2-5, with D possibly being TRBD2 (5 bases). The clonotype comes from a man aged 35 to 55 in good health and CMV-seronegative. The CDR3, as DNA: TGCGCCAGCAGCCCGGAAGACTACGAGGTATATAGGACCCAGTACTTC. Translated: CASSPEDYEVYRTQYF.